This T cell receptor beta chain was retrieved from a study of shared clonotypes between healthy human individuals. Study findings and constraints: Few donors restricted represented genetic and exposure-history diversity.

CDR3 length: 13 amino acids. V lost 5 bases and J lost 2, with 9 bases in between. CDR1 is SNHLY and CDR2 is FYNNEI in the germline V gene. Only in-frame clones appear in the TCRdb table, and some are missing; sequencing was by immunoSEQ multiplex PCR. The table has about half a million clones, 60% to 80% seen once. Comments on this clone: Its target is unknown.

The source material was PBMCs. The chain couples TRBV2 to TRBJ2-5; tentative D call: TRBD1 (5 bases). The sequence was collected from a middle-aged woman in good health. Some clones in this sample may be carry-over from other donors' samples. The CDR3: CASSLDRQETQYF. The CDR3 coding sequence is TGTGCCAGCAGTCTCGACAGACAAGAGACCCAGTACTTC.